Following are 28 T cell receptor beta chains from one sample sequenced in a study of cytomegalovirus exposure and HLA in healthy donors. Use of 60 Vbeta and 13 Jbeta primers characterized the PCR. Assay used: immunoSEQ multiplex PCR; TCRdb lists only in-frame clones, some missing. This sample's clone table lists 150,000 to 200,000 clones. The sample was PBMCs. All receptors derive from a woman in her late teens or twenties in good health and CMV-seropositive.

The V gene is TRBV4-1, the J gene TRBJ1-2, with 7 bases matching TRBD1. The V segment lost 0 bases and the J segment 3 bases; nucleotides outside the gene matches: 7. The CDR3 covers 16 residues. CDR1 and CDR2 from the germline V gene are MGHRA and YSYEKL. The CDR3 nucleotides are TGCGCCAGCAGCCAAGATTTCTCGGGACAGCACTATGGCTACACCTTC. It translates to CASSQDFSGQHYGYTF.

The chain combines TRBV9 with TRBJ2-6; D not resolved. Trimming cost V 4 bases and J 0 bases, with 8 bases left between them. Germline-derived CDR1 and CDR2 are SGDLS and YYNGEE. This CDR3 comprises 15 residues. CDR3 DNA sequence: TGTGCCAGCAGCTTAACAGCCTCTGGGGCCAACGTCCTGACTTTC. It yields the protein CASSLTASGANVLTF.

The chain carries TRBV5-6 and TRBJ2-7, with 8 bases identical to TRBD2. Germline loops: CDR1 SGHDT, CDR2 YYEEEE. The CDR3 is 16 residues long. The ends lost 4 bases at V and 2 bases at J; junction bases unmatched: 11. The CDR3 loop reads CASSGLGLGATYEQYF. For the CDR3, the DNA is TGTGCCAGCAGCGGTCTGGGACTAGGTGCAACCTACGAGCAGTACTTC.

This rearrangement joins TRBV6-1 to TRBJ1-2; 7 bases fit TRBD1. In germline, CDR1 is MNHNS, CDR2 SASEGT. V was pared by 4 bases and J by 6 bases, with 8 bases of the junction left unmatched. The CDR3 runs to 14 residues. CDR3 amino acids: CASSVVEGADGYTF. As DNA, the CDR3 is TGTGCCAGCAGTGTGGTAGAGGGGGCCGATGGCTACACCTTC.

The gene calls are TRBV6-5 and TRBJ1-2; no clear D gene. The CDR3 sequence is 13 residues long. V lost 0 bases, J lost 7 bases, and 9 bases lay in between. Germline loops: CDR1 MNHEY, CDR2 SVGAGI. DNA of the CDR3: TGTGCCAGCAGTTACTCGGAGGTTCTTGGCTACACCTTC. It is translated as CASSYSEVLGYTF.

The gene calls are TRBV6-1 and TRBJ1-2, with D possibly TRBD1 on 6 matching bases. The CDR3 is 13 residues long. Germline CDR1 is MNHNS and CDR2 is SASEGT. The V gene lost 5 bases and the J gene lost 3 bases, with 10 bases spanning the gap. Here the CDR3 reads CASSPRTDYGYTF. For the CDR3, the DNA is TGTGCCAGCAGTCCCCGGACAGACTATGGCTACACCTTC.

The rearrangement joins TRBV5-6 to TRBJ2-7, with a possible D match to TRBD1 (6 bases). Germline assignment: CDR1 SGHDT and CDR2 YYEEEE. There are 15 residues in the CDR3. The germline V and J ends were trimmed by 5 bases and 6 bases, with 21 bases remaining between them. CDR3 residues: CASRTDRLTGFEQYF. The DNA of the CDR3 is TGTGCCAGCAGGACTGACCGCCTGACAGGTTTCGAGCAGTACTTC.

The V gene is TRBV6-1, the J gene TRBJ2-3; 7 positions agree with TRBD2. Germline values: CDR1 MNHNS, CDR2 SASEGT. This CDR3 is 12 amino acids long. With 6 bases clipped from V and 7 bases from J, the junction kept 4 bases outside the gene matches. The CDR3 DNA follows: TGTGCCAGCAGCCGGGGGGTTAATACGCAGTATTTT. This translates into CASSRGVNTQYF.

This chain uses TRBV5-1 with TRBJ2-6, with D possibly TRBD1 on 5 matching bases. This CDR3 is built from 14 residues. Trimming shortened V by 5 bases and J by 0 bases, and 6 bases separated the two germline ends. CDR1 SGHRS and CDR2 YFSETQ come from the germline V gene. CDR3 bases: TGCGCCAGCAGAGACAGCTCTGGGGCCAACGTCCTGACTTTC. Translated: CASRDSSGANVLTF.

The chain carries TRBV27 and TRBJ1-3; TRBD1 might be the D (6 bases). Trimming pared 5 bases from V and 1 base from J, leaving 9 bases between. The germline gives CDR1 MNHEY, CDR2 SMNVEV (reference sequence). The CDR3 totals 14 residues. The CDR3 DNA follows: TGTGCCAGCAGTCGGGGGGCATCTGGAAACACCATATATTTT. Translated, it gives CASSRGASGNTIYF.

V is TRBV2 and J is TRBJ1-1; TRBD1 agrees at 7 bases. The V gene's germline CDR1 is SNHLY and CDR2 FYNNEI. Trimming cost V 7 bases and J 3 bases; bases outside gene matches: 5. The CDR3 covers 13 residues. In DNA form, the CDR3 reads TGTGCCAGCATACGGGACAGAGACACTGAAGCTTTCTTT. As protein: CASIRDRDTEAFF.

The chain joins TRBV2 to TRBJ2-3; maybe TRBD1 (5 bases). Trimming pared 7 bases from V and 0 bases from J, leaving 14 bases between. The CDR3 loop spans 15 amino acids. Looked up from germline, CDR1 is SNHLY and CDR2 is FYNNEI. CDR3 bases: TGTGCCAGCACCCGACAGACGACTAGCACAGATACGCAGTATTTT. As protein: CASTRQTTSTDTQYF.

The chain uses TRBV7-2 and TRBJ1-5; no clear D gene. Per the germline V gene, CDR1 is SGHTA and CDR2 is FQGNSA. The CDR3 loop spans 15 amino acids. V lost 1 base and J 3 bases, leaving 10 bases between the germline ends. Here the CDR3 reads CASSLGRVYNQPQHF. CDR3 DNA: TGTGCCAGCAGCTTAGGGAGGGTTTACAATCAGCCCCAGCATTTT.

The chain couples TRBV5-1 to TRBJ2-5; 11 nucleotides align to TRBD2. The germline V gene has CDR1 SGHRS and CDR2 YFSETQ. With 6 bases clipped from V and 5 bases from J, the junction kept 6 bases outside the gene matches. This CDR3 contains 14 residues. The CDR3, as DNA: TGCGCCAGCATGCCTAGCGGGGGGTTTGAGACCCAGTACTTC. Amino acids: CASMPSGGFETQYF.

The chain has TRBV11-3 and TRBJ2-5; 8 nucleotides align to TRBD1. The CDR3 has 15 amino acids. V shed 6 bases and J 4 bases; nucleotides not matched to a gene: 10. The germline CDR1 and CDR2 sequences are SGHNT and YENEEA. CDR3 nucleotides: TGTGCCAGCAGACGCCGGACAGGGTTGGGAGAGACCCAGTACTTC. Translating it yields CASRRRTGLGETQYF. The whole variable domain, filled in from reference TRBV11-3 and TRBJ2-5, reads EAGVVQSPRYKIIEKKQPVAFWCNPISGHNTLYWYLQNLGQGPELLIRYENEEAVDDSQLPKDRFSAERLKGVDSTLKIQPAELGDSAVYLCASRRRTGLGETQYFGPGTRLLVL.

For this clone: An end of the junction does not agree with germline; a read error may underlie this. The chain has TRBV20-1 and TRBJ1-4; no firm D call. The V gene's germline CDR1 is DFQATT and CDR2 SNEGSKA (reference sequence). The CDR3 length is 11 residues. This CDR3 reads CSARNQEQSIF. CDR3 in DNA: TGCAGTGCTAGAAATCAGGAACAGTCGATTTTT.

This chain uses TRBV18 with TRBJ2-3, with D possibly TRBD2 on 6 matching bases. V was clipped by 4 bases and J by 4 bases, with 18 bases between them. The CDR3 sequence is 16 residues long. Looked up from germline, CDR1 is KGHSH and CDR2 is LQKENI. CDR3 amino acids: CASSRRREEGSDTQYF. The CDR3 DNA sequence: TGTGCCAGCTCACGAAGGAGGGAGGAGGGCTCAGATACGCAGTATTTT.

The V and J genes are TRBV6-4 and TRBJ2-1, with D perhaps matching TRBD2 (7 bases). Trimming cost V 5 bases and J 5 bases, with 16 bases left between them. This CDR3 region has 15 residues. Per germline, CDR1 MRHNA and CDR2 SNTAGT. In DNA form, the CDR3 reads TGTGCCAGCAGTCCCTTGGGGGGGGCCAACAATGAGCAGTTCTTC. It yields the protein CASSPLGGANNEQFF.

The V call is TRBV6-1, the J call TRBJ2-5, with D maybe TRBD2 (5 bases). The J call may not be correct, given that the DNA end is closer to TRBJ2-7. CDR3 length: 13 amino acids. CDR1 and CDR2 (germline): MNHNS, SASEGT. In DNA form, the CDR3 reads TGTGCCAGCAGTGGGGGAGTCGGCTACGAGCAGTACTTC. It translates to CASSGGVGYEQYF.

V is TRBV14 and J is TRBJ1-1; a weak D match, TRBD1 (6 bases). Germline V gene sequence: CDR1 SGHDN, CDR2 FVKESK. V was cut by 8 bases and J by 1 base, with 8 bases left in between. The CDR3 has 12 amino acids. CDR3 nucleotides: TGTGCCAGCGGACAGCAGAACACTGAAGCTTTCTTT. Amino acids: CASGQQNTEAFF. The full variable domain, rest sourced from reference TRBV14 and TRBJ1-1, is EAGVTQFPSHSVIEKGQTVTLRCDPISGHDNLYWYRRVMGKEIKFLLHFVKESKQDESGMPNNRFLAERTGGTYSTLKVQPAELEDSGVYFCASGQQNTEAFFGQGTRLTVV.

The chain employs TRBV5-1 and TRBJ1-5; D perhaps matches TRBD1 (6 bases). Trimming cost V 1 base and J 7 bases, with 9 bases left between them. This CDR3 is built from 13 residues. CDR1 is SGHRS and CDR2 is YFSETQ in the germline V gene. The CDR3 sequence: CASSLRGQQPQHF. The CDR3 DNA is TGCGCCAGCAGCTTGAGGGGACAACAGCCCCAGCATTTT.

CDR3 loop: CASSFSGGTGELFF. Written as DNA, the CDR3 is TGTGCCAGCAGTTTTAGCGGGGGAACCGGGGAGCTGTTTTTT. The V gene is TRBV6-5, the J gene TRBJ2-2; 9 positions agree with TRBD2. The CDR3 has 14 amino acids. Trimming cost V 4 bases and J 5 bases; bases outside gene matches: 2. CDR1 and CDR2 (germline): MNHEY, SVGAGI.

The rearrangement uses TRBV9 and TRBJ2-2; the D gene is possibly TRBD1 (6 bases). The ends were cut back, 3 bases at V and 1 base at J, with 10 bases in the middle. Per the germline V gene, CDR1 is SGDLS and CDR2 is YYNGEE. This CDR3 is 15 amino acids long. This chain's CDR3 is CASSALQGNTGELFF. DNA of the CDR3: TGTGCCAGCAGCGCGTTACAGGGGAACACCGGGGAGCTGTTTTTT.

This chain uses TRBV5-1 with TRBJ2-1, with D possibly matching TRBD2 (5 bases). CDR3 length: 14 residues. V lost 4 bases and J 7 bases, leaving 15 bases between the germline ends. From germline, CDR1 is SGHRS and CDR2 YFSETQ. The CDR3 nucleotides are TGCGCCAGCAGCCTCGGGATTCTAAATAATGAGCAGTTCTTC. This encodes CASSLGILNNEQFF.

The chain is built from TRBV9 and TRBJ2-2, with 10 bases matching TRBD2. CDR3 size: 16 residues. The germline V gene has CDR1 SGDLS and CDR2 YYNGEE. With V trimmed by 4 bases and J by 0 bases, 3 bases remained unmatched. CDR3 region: CASSTGTSANTGELFF. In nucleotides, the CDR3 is TGTGCCAGCAGCACCGGGACTAGCGCGAACACCGGGGAGCTGTTTTTT.

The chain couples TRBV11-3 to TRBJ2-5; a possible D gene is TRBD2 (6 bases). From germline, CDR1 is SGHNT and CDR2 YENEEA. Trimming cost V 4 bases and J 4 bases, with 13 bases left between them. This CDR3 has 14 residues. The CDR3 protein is CASSSPGDGETQYF. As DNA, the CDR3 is TGTGCCAGCAGCTCACCGGGGGACGGAGAGACCCAGTACTTC.

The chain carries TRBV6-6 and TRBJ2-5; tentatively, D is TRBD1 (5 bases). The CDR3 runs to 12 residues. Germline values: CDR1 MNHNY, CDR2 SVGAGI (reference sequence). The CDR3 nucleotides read TGTGGGGTTAGGGGCTACCAAGAGACCCAGTACTTC. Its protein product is CGVRGYQETQYF.

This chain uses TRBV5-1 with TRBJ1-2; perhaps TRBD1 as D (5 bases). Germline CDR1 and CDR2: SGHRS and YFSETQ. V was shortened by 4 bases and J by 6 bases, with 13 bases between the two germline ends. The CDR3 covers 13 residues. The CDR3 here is CASSNGGLDGYTF. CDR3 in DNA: TGCGCCAGCAGCAACGGGGGACTAGATGGCTACACCTTC.